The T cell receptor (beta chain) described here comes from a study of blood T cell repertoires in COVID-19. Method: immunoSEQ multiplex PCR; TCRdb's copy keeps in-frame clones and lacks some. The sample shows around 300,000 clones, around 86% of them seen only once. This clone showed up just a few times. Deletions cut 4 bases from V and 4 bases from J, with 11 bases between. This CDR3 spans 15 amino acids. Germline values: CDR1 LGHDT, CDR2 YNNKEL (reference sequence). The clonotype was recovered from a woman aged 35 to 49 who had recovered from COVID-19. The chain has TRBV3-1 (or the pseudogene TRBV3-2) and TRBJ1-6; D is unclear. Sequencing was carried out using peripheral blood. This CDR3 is CASSPQDTYNSPLHF. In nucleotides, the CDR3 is TGTGCCAGCAGCCCTCAAGACACGTATAATTCACCCCTCCACTTT.